In this sample, the clone carrying this T cell receptor (beta chain) turned up many times. These data belong to a study of early T cells in non-severe SARS-CoV-2 infection. Study overall: Bulk RNA taken from unsorted whole blood was sequenced, leaving chains unpaired.

This CDR3 has 11 residues. Germline V gene data show CDR1 as DFQATT and CDR2 as SNEGSKA (reference sequence). Trimming left V 7 bases short and J 6 bases short, with 10 bases between. Individual cDNA molecules were tagged with unique molecular identifiers, the study reported. TCRdb redid the calling of the 5' RACE reads with MiXCR, one entry per CDR3 protein. The table has some 56,000 distinct CDR3 sequences, roughly 16% seen once; the top ten hold about 4%. The sequences come from whole blood, collected at baseline. The chain joins TRBV20-1 to TRBJ2-1; D is ambiguous. This sequence was found in an adult who was a healthcare worker with PCR-confirmed SARS-CoV-2 infection or an uninfected control (not recorded which). The CDR3 DNA reads as TGCAGTGTTGAGCCGAGCAATGAGCAGTTCTTC. It is translated as CSVEPSNEQFF.